This TCR beta chain was documented in a study of blood T cell repertoires in COVID-19. This CDR3 contains 16 residues. Germline V gene sequence: CDR1 SNHLY, CDR2 FYNNEI. Trimming took 1 base from V and 3 from J, leaving 13 bases between them. Original processing methods: Amplification of reference gene primers provided the estimated nucleated cell counts. Here immunoSEQ multiplex PCR was the method, and the copy in TCRdb shows in-frame clones only, minus some. D and trimming come from the DNA, and the V and J calls and clone size come from that table. Among 90,000 to 110,000 clones listed, around three quarters were seen once.

Input material: peripheral blood. This rearrangement joins TRBV2 to TRBJ1-5; D unresolved. The TCR sequence derives from a human donor in a cohort sampled during active or convalescent COVID-19. The chain's CDR3 is CASSEGVWHPNQPQHF. The DNA for the CDR3 is TGTGCCAGCAGTGAAGGTGTATGGCACCCCAATCAGCCCCAGCATTTT.